One and the same sample provided the 17 T cell receptor beta chains below, sequenced in a study of T cells in Graves' hyperthyroidism and ophthalmopathy. RNA transcripts gave rise to amplified TCR beta CDR3 regions. HTBI primers were employed in a first-round RT-PCR of the TCR CDR3. From the multiplex PCR reads, TCRdb called clonotypes with MiXCR, one entry per CDR3 protein. The data hold fewer than 600,000 distinct CDR3 sequences, with approximately 15% observed a single time. The sample taken for sequencing was blood. The origin of the receptors is a woman under 30 with Graves' hyperthyroidism.

This clonotype has only a few counts. The chain joins TRBV9 to TRBJ2-1; possible D gene TRBD1, 6 bases. Per the germline V gene, CDR1 is SGDLS and CDR2 is YYNGEE. The CDR3 spans 15 residues. The V gene lost 3 bases and the J gene lost 8 bases, with 18 bases spanning the gap. The CDR3 protein is CASSAHIGQTDEQFF. DNA of the CDR3: TGTGCCAGCAGCGCCCACATAGGACAGACCGATGAGCAGTTCTTC.

This clonotype was seen at least ten times. The chain couples TRBV10-3 to TRBJ2-1; 14 bases align to TRBD2. The V segment lost 7 bases and the J segment 5 bases; nucleotides outside the gene matches: 10. Germline assignment: CDR1 ENHRY and CDR2 SYGVKD. The CDR3 has 17 residues. The CDR3 reads CAIKGTSGRSGNNEQFF. The CDR3 DNA sequence: TGTGCCATCAAAGGGACTAGCGGGAGAAGCGGTAACAATGAGCAGTTCTTC.

At least ten counts were recorded for this clonotype. This rearrangement joins TRBV18 to TRBJ1-4; possibly TRBD1 for D (5 bases). CDR1 and CDR2 (germline): KGHSH, LQKENI. The CDR3 spans 16 residues. V lost 6 bases and J 1 base, leaving 15 bases between the germline ends. CDR3: CASSMGRERTNEKLFF. As DNA, the CDR3 is TGTGCCAGCTCGATGGGCAGGGAAAGAACTAATGAAAAACTGTTTTTT. Supplemented by reference TRBV18 and TRBJ1-4, the full variable domain reads NAGVMQNPRHLVRRRGQEARLRCSPMKGHSHVYWYRQLPEEGLKFMVYLQKENIIDESGMPKERFSAEFPKEGPSILRIQQVVRGDSAAYFCASSMGRERTNEKLFFGSGTQLSVL.

Details on this clonotype: This may be a read error, as it is one base from a much larger clone. The genes are TRBV5-5 and TRBJ2-1, with TRBD2 as a possible D gene (6 bases). The CDR3 extends over 16 amino acids. Germline CDR1 SGHKS, CDR2 YYEKEE (reference sequence). V lost 4 bases and J lost 5, with 19 bases in between. Here the CDR3 reads CASSLPRTKDDNEQFF. The CDR3 DNA follows: TGTGCCAGCAGCCTGCCGAGGACTAAGGACGACAATGAGCAGTTCTTC.

This clonotype appeared many times. The CDR3 DNA sequence: TGTGCCAGCAGTTACGAGGGGGCGAGCACTGAAGCTTTCTTT. Translating it yields CASSYEGASTEAFF. The chain uses TRBV6-1 and TRBJ1-1, with 7 nucleotides matching TRBD1. V trimming: 5 bases; J trimming: 4 bases; junction bases outside the gene matches: 7. Germline values: CDR1 MNHNS, CDR2 SASEGT. This CDR3 is built from 14 residues.

The J gene is TRBJ2-1, the V gene TRBV5-5, with D possibly matching TRBD1 (6 bases). V lost 3 bases and J lost 4, with 14 bases in between. Germline CDR1 is SGHKS and CDR2 is YYEKEE (reference sequence). CDR3 size: 15 residues. The CDR3 region is CASSSRQQGYNEQFF. The CDR3 DNA reads TGTGCCAGCAGCTCGCGTCAACAGGGATACAATGAGCAGTTCTTC.

In its sample, this clonotype was seen a few times. This chain joins TRBV6-2 or TRBV6-3 and TRBJ1-2; 10 nucleotides match TRBD1. CDR3 length: 14 amino acids. Germline V gene sequence: CDR1 MNHEY, CDR2 SVGEGT. Trimming removed 8 bases from V and 6 bases from J; junction bases left unmatched: 9. The CDR3 reads CASREPGQGNGYTF. The CDR3 DNA reads as TGTGCCAGCCGCGAGCCGGGACAGGGGAATGGCTACACCTTC.

The sample holds a few counts of this clonotype. The rearrangement uses TRBV5-5 and TRBJ2-4; D unresolved. Trimming took 1 base from V and 2 from J, leaving 7 bases between them. The CDR3 is 14 amino acids. Per the germline V gene, CDR1 is SGHKS and CDR2 is YYEKEE (reference sequence). CDR3 in DNA: TGTGCCAGCAGCTTGAGGGTGTCCAAAAACATTCAGTACTTC. As protein: CASSLRVSKNIQYF.

Only a few counts were recorded for this clonotype. This chain connects TRBV5-4 to TRBJ2-1, with TRBD1 as a possible D gene (5 bases). Between the trimmed V and J ends, which lost 4 bases and 7 bases, there was a span of 21 bases. CDR1 SGHNT and CDR2 YYREEE come from the germline V gene (reference sequence). This CDR3 contains 16 residues. CDR3 nucleotides: TGTGCCAGCAGCCCACCCGCCTCAGGGTTTGTAAATGAGCAGTTCTTC. Encoded protein: CASSPPASGFVNEQFF.

This clonotype was found many times. The CDR3 region is CSADPRTGEGYGYTF. Written as DNA, the CDR3 is TGCAGTGCGGATCCTAGGACAGGGGAGGGGTATGGCTACACCTTC. V usage is TRBV20-1 and J usage is TRBJ1-2; TRBD1 aligns across 9 bases. Germline-derived CDR1 and CDR2 are DFQATT and SNEGSKA (reference sequence). There are 15 residues in the CDR3. The ends lost 6 bases at V and 5 bases at J; junction bases unmatched: 13.

This chain joins TRBV12-3 or TRBV12-4 and TRBJ2-2; no reliable D call. Trimming took 4 bases from V and 1 from J, leaving 7 bases between them. CDR3 length: 14 residues. CDR3 nucleotides: TGTGCCAGCAGTTACATGGAGAACACCGGGGAGCTGTTTTTT. The encoded protein is CASSYMENTGELFF.

Comment on this clonotype: A clone one base away is much larger, so this may be a read error. The J gene is TRBJ1-1, the V gene TRBV19, with 7 nucleotides matching TRBD1. The CDR3 length is 10 residues. CDR1 LNHDA and CDR2 SQIVND come from the germline V gene (reference sequence). CDR3 nucleotide sequence: TGTTCCAGTAGTACAGGGGTAGCTTTCTTT. It yields the protein CSSSTGVAFF.

In its sample, this clonotype was seen a few times. The CDR3 region is CASSLSTGNTGELFF. CDR3 nucleotides: TGTGCCAGCAGTTTATCGACGGGGAACACCGGGGAGCTGTTTTTT. V and J are TRBV27 and TRBJ2-2; D gene unclear. Per the germline V gene, CDR1 is MNHEY and CDR2 is SMNVEV (reference sequence). V was trimmed by 0 bases and J by 1 base, leaving 6 bases between them. The CDR3 contains 15 residues.

This clonotype was seen a handful of times. V and J are TRBV4-1 and TRBJ2-7; the D gene is possibly TRBD1 (6 bases). This CDR3 is built from 14 residues. Germline V lookup: CDR1 MGHRA, CDR2 YSYEKL. The V end was cut by 1 base, the J end by 10 bases, with 17 bases between. The CDR3 sequence: CASSQGSQGRRQYF. The CDR3 region has the DNA TGCGCCAGCAGCCAAGGTTCCCAGGGGCGGCGACAGTACTTC.

This clonotype was counted many times. The CDR3 nucleotides read TGTGCCAGCAGTGAAGCCCAGGGGGCCAAAAACATTCAGTACTTC. It encodes CASSEAQGAKNIQYF. The chain joins TRBV6-1 to TRBJ2-4, with D possibly TRBD1 on 6 matching bases. V shed 0 bases and J shed 1 base, with 7 bases lying between them. There are 15 residues in the CDR3. Germline V CDR1 and CDR2: MNHNS, SASEGT.

This clonotype came up once. V usage is TRBV29-1 and J usage is TRBJ2-2; 10 bases map to TRBD2. The CDR3 length is 14 residues. Germline V gene lookup returns CDR1 SQVTM and CDR2 ANQGSEA. Trimming at V came to 2 bases and at J to 6 bases, leaving 3 bases not matched to a gene. The CDR3 sequence is CSVESGRGSGELFF. CDR3 bases: TGCAGCGTTGAAAGCGGGAGGGGCTCCGGGGAGCTGTTTTTT.

CDR3 amino acids: CASSYSTGSTDTQYF. CDR3 DNA: TGTGCCAGCAGTTACTCGACTGGTAGCACAGATACGCAGTATTTT. The chain is built from TRBV6-6 and TRBJ2-3, with unresolved D. Germline-derived CDR1 and CDR2 are MNHNY and SVGAGI (reference sequence). The V and J ends lost 0 bases and 0 bases respectively, with 7 bases between them. The CDR3 is 15 amino acids.